This T cell receptor (beta chain) originates from a study of blood T cell repertoires in COVID-19. Study as a whole: Samples taken during acute and convalescent COVID-19 were collected in the United States, Italy and Spain. PBMCs, B-cell-depleted T cells, or T cells were the source of the cDNA or gDNA that made up the material.

The CDR3 has 16 residues. The germline V gene encodes CDR1 LGHNA and CDR2 YSLEER. V trimming: 0 bases; J trimming: 8 bases; junction bases outside the gene matches: 8. In the original workflow: Reference gene primer amplification gave estimated nucleated cell counts. TCRdb's copy holds only in-frame clones and misses some; the assay was immunoSEQ multiplex PCR. V, J and clone size were drawn from that table, and D and trimming were deduced from the DNA. The sample lists roughly 250,000 clones; 80% to 85% were seen once. This sequence was found in a woman aged 55-70 years with active or convalescent COVID-19. V usage is TRBV4-3 and J usage is TRBJ2-1; TRBD1 matches 9 bases. Sample: peripheral blood. For the CDR3, the DNA is TGCGCCAGCAGCCAAGACCGGGACAGGGTCGGAGATGAGCAGTTCTTC. Translated, it gives CASSQDRDRVGDEQFF.